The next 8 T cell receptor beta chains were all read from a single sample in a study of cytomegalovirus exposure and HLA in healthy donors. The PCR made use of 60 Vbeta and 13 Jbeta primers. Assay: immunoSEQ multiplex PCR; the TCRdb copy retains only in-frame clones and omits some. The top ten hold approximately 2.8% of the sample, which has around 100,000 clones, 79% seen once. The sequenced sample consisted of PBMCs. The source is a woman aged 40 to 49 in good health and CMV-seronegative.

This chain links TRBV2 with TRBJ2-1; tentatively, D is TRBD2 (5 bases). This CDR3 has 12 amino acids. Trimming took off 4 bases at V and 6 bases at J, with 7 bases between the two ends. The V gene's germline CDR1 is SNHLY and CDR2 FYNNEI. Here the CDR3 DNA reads TGTGCCAGCAGTGCGGACTCCAATGAGCAGTTCTTC. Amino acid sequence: CASSADSNEQFF.

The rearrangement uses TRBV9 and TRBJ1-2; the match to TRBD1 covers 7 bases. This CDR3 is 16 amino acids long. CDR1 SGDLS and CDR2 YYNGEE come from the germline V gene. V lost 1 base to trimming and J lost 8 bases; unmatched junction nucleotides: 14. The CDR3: CASSVPRNGQERGYTF. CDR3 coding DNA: TGTGCCAGCAGCGTACCCCGGAATGGACAGGAGAGGGGCTACACCTTC.

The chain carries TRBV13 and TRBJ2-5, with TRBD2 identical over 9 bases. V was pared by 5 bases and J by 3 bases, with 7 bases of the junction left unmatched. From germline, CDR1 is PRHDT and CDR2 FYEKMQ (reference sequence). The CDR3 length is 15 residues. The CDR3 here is CASSPASGMEETQYF. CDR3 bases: TGTGCCAGCAGCCCGGCTAGCGGGATGGAAGAGACCCAGTACTTC.

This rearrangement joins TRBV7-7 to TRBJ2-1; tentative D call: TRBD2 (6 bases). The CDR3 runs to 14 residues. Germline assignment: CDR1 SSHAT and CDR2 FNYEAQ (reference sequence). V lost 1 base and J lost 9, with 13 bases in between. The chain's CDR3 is CASSLDGGDREQFF. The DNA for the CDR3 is TGTGCCAGCAGCTTAGATGGCGGGGATCGTGAGCAGTTCTTC.

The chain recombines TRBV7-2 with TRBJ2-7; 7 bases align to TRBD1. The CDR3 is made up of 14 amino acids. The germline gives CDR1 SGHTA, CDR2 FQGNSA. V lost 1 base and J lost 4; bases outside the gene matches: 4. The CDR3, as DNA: TGTGCCAGCAGCTTAGGGAGACAGGGTTACGAGCAGTACTTC. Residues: CASSLGRQGYEQYF.

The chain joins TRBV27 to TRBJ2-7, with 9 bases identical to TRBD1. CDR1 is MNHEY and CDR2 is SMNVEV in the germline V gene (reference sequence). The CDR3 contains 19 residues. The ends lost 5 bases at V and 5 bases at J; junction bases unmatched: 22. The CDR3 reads CASSPNPGTGKARGHEQYF. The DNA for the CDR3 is TGTGCCAGCAGTCCGAATCCCGGGACAGGGAAGGCCCGCGGCCACGAGCAGTACTTC.

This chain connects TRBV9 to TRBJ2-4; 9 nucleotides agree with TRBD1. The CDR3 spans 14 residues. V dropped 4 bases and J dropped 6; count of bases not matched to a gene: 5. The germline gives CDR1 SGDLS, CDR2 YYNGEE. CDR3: CASSPDRGLNIQYF. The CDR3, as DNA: TGTGCCAGCAGCCCGGACAGGGGTCTAAACATTCAGTACTTC.

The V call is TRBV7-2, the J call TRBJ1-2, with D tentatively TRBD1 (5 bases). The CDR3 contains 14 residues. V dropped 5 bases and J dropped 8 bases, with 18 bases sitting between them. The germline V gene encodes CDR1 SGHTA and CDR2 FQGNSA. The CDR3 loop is CASSRNGLRAGYTF. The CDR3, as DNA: TGTGCCAGCAGCCGTAATGGCCTCAGGGCCGGCTACACCTTC.